This T cell receptor beta chain was sequenced in a study of blood T cell repertoires in COVID-19. About the research overall: The United States, Italy and Spain supplied acute and convalescent COVID-19 samples. T cells, B-cell-depleted T cells, or PBMCs provided the cDNA or gDNA that served as material.

This CDR3 spans 14 amino acids. Between the trimmed V and J ends, which lost 8 bases and 1 base, there was a span of 13 bases. The germline V gene encodes CDR1 LNHDA and CDR2 SQIVND (reference sequence). This clone has a single count. Per the study methods: Researchers report that nucleated cell counts were estimated from reference gene primer amplification. Profiling relied on immunoSEQ multiplex PCR, and the TCRdb table lists in-frame clones only, not all of them. The V and J calls and the clone size are those of that table, but D and trimming were determined from the DNA. This table holds approximately 200,000 clones, roughly 80% found once.

This sequence originates from a woman aged 25 to 39 with acute or convalescent COVID-19. The specimen sequenced was peripheral blood. The chain joins TRBV19 to TRBJ2-3; D remains unclear. The CDR3 sequence is CASGLRPRTDTQYF. For the CDR3, the DNA is TGTGCCAGTGGATTGCGGCCCCGCACAGATACGCAGTATTTT.